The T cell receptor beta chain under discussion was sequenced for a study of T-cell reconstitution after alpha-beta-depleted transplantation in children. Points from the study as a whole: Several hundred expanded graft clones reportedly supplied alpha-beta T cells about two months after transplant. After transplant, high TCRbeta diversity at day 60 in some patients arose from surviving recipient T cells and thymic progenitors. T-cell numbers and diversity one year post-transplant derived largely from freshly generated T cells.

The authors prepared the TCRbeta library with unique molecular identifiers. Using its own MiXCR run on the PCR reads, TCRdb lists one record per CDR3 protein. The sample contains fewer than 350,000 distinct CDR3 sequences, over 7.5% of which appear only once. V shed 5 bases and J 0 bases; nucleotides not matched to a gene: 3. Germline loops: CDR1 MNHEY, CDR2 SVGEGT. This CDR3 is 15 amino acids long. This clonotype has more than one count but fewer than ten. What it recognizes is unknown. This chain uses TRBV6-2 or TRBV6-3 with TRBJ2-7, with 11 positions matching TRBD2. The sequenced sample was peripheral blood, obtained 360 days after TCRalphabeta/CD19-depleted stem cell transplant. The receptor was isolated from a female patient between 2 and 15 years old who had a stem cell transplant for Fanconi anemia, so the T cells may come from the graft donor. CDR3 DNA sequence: TGTGCCAGCAGTCGACTAGCGGGGTTCTCCTACGAGCAGTACGTC. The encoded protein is CASSRLAGFSYEQYV.